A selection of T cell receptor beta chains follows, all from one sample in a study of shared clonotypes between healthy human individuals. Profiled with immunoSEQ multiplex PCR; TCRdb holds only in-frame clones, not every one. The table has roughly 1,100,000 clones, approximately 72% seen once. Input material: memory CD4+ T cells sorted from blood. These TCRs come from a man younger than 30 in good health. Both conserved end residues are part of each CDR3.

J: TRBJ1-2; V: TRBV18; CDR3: CASSPQGPGYGYTF
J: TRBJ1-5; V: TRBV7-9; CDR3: CASSLATGGVLLGNQPQHF
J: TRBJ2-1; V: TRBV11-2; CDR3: CASSLVLSSGYYNEQFF
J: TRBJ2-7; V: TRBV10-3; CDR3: CAISVGGARHEQYF
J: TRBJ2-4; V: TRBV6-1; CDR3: CASSVSSIQAKNIQYF
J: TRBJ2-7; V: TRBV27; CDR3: CASSLLWGSYEQYF
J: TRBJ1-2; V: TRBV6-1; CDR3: CASSAYPGGNIGGYTF
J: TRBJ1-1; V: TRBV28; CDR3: CASSPPGAWGVSTEAFF
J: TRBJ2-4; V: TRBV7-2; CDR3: CASRDGAKNIQYF
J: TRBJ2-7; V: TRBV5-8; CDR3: CASSLGWGAQYF
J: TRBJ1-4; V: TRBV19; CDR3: CASYRAEKLFF
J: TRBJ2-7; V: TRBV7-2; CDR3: CASSPLLAGGGSSYEQYF
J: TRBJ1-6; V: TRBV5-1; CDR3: CASSFGGSYNSPLHF
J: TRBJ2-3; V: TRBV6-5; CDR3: CASKGTTNTDTQYF
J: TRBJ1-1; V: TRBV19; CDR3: CASKVIGQGNTEAFF
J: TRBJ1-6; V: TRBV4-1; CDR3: CASSQDGVNSPLHF
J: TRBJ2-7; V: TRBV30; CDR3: CAWRGHRSEQYF
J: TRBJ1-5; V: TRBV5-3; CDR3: CARSQRDRDYQPQHF
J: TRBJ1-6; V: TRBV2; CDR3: CASSDIQGIVGSPLHF
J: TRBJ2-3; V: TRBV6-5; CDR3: CASRRTDTQYF
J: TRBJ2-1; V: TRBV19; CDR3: CASSIGPHGGEQFF
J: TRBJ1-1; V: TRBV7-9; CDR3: CARMGKAFF
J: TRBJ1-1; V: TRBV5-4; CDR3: CASFEGGMNTEAFF
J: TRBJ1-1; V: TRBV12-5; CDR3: CASGLEPNTEAFF
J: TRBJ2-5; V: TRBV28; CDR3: CASSLAVPGGETQYF
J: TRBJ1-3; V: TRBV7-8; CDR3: CASSSGGQGTSGNTIYF
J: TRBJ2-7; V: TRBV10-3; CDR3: CAISMDYGTYEQYF
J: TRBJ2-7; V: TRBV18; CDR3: CASSPGAGVLYEQYF
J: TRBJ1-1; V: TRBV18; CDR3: CASSPAVDTEAFF